One sample yielded the 5 T cell receptor beta chains listed below, sequenced in a study of T cell responses to AZD1222 COVID-19 vaccine. Using immunoSEQ multiplex PCR, the repertoire was profiled, and TCRdb retains in-frame clones only, with some absent. The table shows 110,000 to 150,000 clones, with approximately 90% occurring only once. Material: peripheral blood, obtained on day 0 of AZD1222 vaccination. These receptors were collected from an adult in good health.

The chain carries TRBV5-1 and TRBJ1-6, with 9 bases fitting TRBD1. Trimming removed 4 bases from V and 4 bases from J; junction bases left unmatched: 6. The CDR3 consists of 16 residues. The germline gives CDR1 SGHRS, CDR2 YFSETQ. The CDR3 nucleotides are TGCGCCAGCAGCACCGAGGGGACAGGGTATAATTCACCCCTCCACTTT. As protein: CASSTEGTGYNSPLHF.

This clone was counted only a few times. The chain joins TRBV29-1 to TRBJ2-1, with TRBD2 matching over 8 bases. CDR1 is SQVTM, CDR2 ANQGSEA, per germline. V shed 4 bases, J shed 12 bases, and the junction held 8 bases outside the gene matches. CDR3 length equals 12 residues. CDR3 nucleotides: TGCAGCGTTGGCGAGCGGGAGAGGGCGCAGTTCTTC. This gives the protein CSVGERERAQFF.

This rearrangement joins TRBV11-2 to TRBJ2-1; TRBD2 matches 8 bases. This CDR3 contains 16 residues. Germline V CDR1 and CDR2: SGHAT, FQNNGV. Trimming at V came to 1 base and at J to 10 bases, leaving 12 bases not matched to a gene. As DNA, the CDR3 is TGTGCCAGCAGCTTAGCCTCACCGGGACTAGGCGCCGAGCAGTTCTTC. Translation: CASSLASPGLGAEQFF.

The chain employs TRBV18 and TRBJ2-1, with D possibly matching TRBD2 (5 bases). CDR1 is KGHSH, CDR2 LQKENI, per germline. This CDR3 spans 13 amino acids. Trimming took 5 bases from V and 5 from J, leaving 10 bases between them. This CDR3 is CASSKSGNNEQFF. CDR3 coding DNA: TGTGCCAGCTCAAAGTCCGGGAACAATGAGCAGTTCTTC.

V usage is TRBV7-2 and J usage is TRBJ1-1, with D perhaps matching TRBD1 (6 bases). Germline V gene data show CDR1 as SGHTA and CDR2 as FQGNSA. V was shortened by 6 bases and J by 5 bases, with 19 bases between the two germline ends. CDR3 size: 15 residues. CDR3 region: CASRNRGGGGTEAFF. The CDR3 DNA follows: TGTGCCAGCAGGAACAGAGGGGGGGGCGGAACTGAAGCTTTCTTT.